This T cell receptor beta chain appears in the sequencing data of a study of blood T cell repertoires in COVID-19. For the study at large: Nucleic acid was either cDNA or gDNA, and it came from T cells, B-cell-depleted T cells, or PBMCs.

Germline lookup yields CDR1 SGHNT and CDR2 YYREEE (reference sequence). V was pared by 6 bases and J by 7 bases, with 10 bases of the junction left unmatched. The CDR3 sequence is 14 residues long. Methods used by the authors: Nucleated cell counts were estimated from reference gene primer amplification. Clones were sequenced by immunoSEQ multiplex PCR, and TCRdb holds only the in-frame ones, with some missing. Clone size and V and J calls were adopted from that table, with D and trimming inferred from the DNA. The sample holds 200,000 to 300,000 clones, approximately 86% seen once. The clonotype comes from a woman aged 18-29 years who had recovered from COVID-19. The sequenced material came from PBMCs or T cells enriched from blood (not recorded which). This chain joins TRBV5-4 and TRBJ2-4, with 7 bases fitting TRBD2. The CDR3 loop reads CASTPGRERNIQYF. CDR3 in DNA: TGTGCCAGCACCCCGGGGCGGGAGAGGAACATTCAGTACTTC.